These T cell receptor beta chains were read from a single sample in a study of response to subunit inactivated influenza vaccine. TCRdb recomputed calls from the RT-PCR reads with MiXCR, one row per CDR3 protein. The sample has 450,000 to 600,000 distinct CDR3 sequences, approximately 15% seen once. Here the sequenced sample was CD4+ T cells sorted from PBMCs, taken less than 30 months after vaccination. The receptor source for this set is a man aged 50 to 69 who received an inactivated influenza vaccine. The conserved cysteine and the conserved F or W are not part of the CDR3 here. Fields, in order: J gene, V gene, CDR3 protein.

j_call: TRBJ2-2; v_call: TRBV12-3/TRBV12-4; cdr3_aa: ASNRGNTGELF
j_call: TRBJ2-6; v_call: TRBV12-3/TRBV12-4; cdr3_aa: ASGFSGANVLT
j_call: TRBJ2-5; v_call: TRBV6-5; cdr3_aa: ASSSTEKTQY
j_call: TRBJ2-4; v_call: TRBV7-2; cdr3_aa: ASSRGGLENIQY
j_call: TRBJ2-7; v_call: TRBV20-1; cdr3_aa: SAAKRGGSYEQY
j_call: TRBJ1-2; v_call: TRBV29-1; cdr3_aa: SVSEGASYGYT
j_call: TRBJ1-1; v_call: TRBV20-1; cdr3_aa: SASGGANTEAF
j_call: TRBJ2-3; v_call: TRBV6-1; cdr3_aa: ASSDPSGGRTDTQY
j_call: TRBJ2-1; v_call: TRBV12-3/TRBV12-4; cdr3_aa: ASSLAGLAEF
j_call: TRBJ1-5; v_call: TRBV5-6; cdr3_aa: ASSLLRGDQPQH
j_call: TRBJ2-3; v_call: TRBV29-1; cdr3_aa: SVTMGTSGTDTQY
j_call: TRBJ2-2; v_call: TRBV3-1; cdr3_aa: ASSPGSGTNTGELF
j_call: TRBJ2-7; v_call: TRBV20-1; cdr3_aa: SAGYRRGDSYEQY
j_call: TRBJ2-3; v_call: TRBV3-1; cdr3_aa: ASSHLAWLGSTDTQY
j_call: TRBJ2-1; v_call: TRBV20-1; cdr3_aa: SARSAGAYNEQF
j_call: TRBJ1-2; v_call: TRBV30; cdr3_aa: AWTRQQANYGYT
j_call: TRBJ2-7; v_call: TRBV5-5; cdr3_aa: ASSLMGAGLTYEQY
j_call: TRBJ2-5; v_call: TRBV10-3; cdr3_aa: AISTGRDSDTQETQY